This TCR beta chain was captured by sequencing in a study of T cell responses to AZD1222 COVID-19 vaccine. This CDR3 contains 13 residues. The V end lost 1 base, the J end lost 3 bases, and 8 bases lay between the germline ends. CDR1 is SGHRS, CDR2 YFSETQ, per germline. Sequencing used immunoSEQ multiplex PCR; TCRdb keeps in-frame clones, though not all of them. The sample has about 150,000 clones; roughly 90% are singletons. The input for sequencing was peripheral blood, taken on day 0 of AZD1222 vaccination. V usage is TRBV5-1 and J usage is TRBJ2-7; unclear D gene. The source is an adult in good health. In DNA, the CDR3 is TGCGCCAGCAGCTTGAACAGAGGCTACGAGCAGTACTTC. This codes for CASSLNRGYEQYF.